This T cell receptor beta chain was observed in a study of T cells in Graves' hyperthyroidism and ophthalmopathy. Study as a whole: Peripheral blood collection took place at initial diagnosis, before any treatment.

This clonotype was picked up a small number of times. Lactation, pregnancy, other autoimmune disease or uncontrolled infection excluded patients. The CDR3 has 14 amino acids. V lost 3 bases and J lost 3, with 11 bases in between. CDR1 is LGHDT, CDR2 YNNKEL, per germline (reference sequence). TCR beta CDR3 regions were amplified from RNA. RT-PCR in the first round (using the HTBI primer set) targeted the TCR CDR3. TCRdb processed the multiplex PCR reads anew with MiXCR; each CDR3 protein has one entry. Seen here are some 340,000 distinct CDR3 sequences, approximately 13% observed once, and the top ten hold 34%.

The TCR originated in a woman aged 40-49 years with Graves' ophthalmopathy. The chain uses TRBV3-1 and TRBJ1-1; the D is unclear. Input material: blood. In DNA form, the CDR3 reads TGTGCCAGCAGCCATATGGGTAGGTACACTGAAGCTTTCTTT. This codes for CASSHMGRYTEAFF.